Presented here are 11 T cell receptor beta chains from one specimen sequenced in a study of cytomegalovirus exposure and HLA in healthy donors listed by TCRdb under 2017. The library was generated by the immunoSEQ multiplex PCR assay. For the multiplex PCR, a mixture combining 60 forward primers for TCR Vbeta segments and 13 reverse primers for TCR Jbeta segments was used. TCRdb carries this immuneACCESS record with in-frame sequences only. Its versions omit some clonotypes, under half of them owing to an unresolved V gene in the studies checked, with the rest unexplained. The sample includes 120,000 or so clones, with about three quarters observed a single time. The ten largest make up approximately 1.2% of the sample. Sequencing used PBMCs. All receptors derive from a female donor in good health and CMV-seronegative.

V usage is TRBV5-1 and J usage is TRBJ1-6, with 7 bases aligning to TRBD1. Germline V CDR1 and CDR2: SGHRS, YFSETQ. Trimming cost V 3 bases and J 5 bases; bases outside gene matches: 5. The CDR3 runs 15 residues. CDR3 DNA sequence: TGCGCCAGCAGCTCTGCGACAGGGAATAATTCACCCCTCCACTTT. Its protein is CASSSATGNNSPLHF.

This sequence joins TRBV7-9 and TRBJ2-5; 12 bases agree with TRBD2. Germline CDR1 is SEHNR and CDR2 is FQNEAQ (reference sequence). Trimming at V came to 1 base and at J to 5 bases, leaving 11 bases not matched to a gene. The length of the CDR3 is 18 residues. The CDR3 is CASSLESLAGGSSETQYF. The CDR3 nucleotides read TGTGCCAGCAGCTTAGAATCCCTAGCGGGGGGGTCTTCGGAGACCCAGTACTTC.

The rearrangement links TRBV7-3 to TRBJ2-5, with 10 bases lining up with TRBD2. Looked up from germline, CDR1 is SGHTA and CDR2 is FQGTGA. This CDR3 region has 13 residues. V lost 4 bases to trimming and J lost 5 bases; unmatched junction nucleotides: 1. The CDR3 DNA sequence: TGTGCCAGCAGCTCTAGCGGGAGCGAGACCCAGTACTTC. Its translation is CASSSSGSETQYF.

The chain joins TRBV5-1 to TRBJ2-5; 12 bases agree with TRBD2. CDR1 and CDR2 (germline): SGHRS, YFSETQ. The CDR3 extends over 17 amino acids. V shed 5 bases and J 4 bases; nucleotides not matched to a gene: 12. The CDR3 sequence: CASSVSTSGRMRETQYF. CDR3 DNA sequence: TGCGCCAGCAGTGTTTCGACTAGCGGGAGAATGAGAGAGACCCAGTACTTC.

The CDR3 region is CASSPYPDTQYF. The CDR3 bases are TGTGCCAGCAGTCCCTACCCAGATACGCAGTATTTT. The genes are TRBV6-5 and TRBJ2-3; D unclear. Germline V lookup: CDR1 MNHEY, CDR2 SVGAGI. The germline V and J ends were trimmed by 5 bases and 4 bases, with 7 bases remaining between them. This CDR3 region has 12 residues.

The genes are TRBV2 and TRBJ2-5; D gene uncertain. Germline CDR1 is SNHLY and CDR2 is FYNNEI. The CDR3 sequence is 11 residues long. The ends were cut back, 7 bases at V and 2 bases at J, with 5 bases in the middle. This CDR3 is CASTTQETQYF. The CDR3 DNA is TGTGCCAGCACCACACAAGAGACCCAGTACTTC.

This chain links TRBV5-6 with TRBJ1-1, with 8 positions matching TRBD1. The V gene end was trimmed by 2 bases and the J gene end by 6 bases; junction bases not matched to a gene: 12. Germline V gene data show CDR1 as SGHDT and CDR2 as YYEEEE. The CDR3 consists of 16 residues. The CDR3 is CASSLGGGRGRPEAFF. The CDR3 bases are TGTGCCAGCAGCTTAGGGGGAGGCAGGGGGCGGCCTGAAGCTTTCTTT.

This sequence joins TRBV9 and TRBJ1-3; D remains unclear. Germline V gene lookup returns CDR1 SGDLS and CDR2 YYNGEE. V was trimmed by 4 bases and J by 0 bases, leaving 17 bases between them. The CDR3 runs to 17 residues. In DNA form, the CDR3 reads TGTGCCAGCAGCCAGACGAGCGGGGTTGTCTCTGGAAACACCATATATTTT. Translating gives CASSQTSGVVSGNTIYF.

This chain connects TRBV29-1 to TRBJ2-3; D perhaps matches TRBD2 (6 bases). The CDR3 length is 13 residues. Germline CDR1 is SQVTM and CDR2 is ANQGSEA. The V end was cut by 4 bases, the J end by 2 bases, with 10 bases between. The CDR3 DNA sequence: TGCAGCGTTGTAAGGCGGGACACAGATACGCAGTATTTT. Amino acid sequence: CSVVRRDTDTQYF.

The chain is built from TRBV12-5 and TRBJ2-3, with a weak D call TRBD2 (5 bases). Trimming stripped 9 bases from V and 4 bases from J, with 14 bases between. The CDR3 runs 13 residues. Germline V gene sequence: CDR1 LGHNT, CDR2 FRNRAP. CDR3 in DNA: TGTGCTAGCACCACTAGTTCCTCAGATACGCAGTATTTT. This gives the protein CASTTSSSDTQYF.

In its sample, this clone was seen once. The V call is TRBV4-1, the J call TRBJ1-2; D is uncertain. V dropped 0 bases and J dropped 4 bases, with 15 bases sitting between them. In germline, CDR1 is MGHRA, CDR2 YSYEKL. The CDR3 is 16 amino acids. CDR3 bases: TGCGCCAGCAGCCAAGACGGAGGGAGTAGGACCTATGGCTACACCTTC. Protein product: CASSQDGGSRTYGYTF.